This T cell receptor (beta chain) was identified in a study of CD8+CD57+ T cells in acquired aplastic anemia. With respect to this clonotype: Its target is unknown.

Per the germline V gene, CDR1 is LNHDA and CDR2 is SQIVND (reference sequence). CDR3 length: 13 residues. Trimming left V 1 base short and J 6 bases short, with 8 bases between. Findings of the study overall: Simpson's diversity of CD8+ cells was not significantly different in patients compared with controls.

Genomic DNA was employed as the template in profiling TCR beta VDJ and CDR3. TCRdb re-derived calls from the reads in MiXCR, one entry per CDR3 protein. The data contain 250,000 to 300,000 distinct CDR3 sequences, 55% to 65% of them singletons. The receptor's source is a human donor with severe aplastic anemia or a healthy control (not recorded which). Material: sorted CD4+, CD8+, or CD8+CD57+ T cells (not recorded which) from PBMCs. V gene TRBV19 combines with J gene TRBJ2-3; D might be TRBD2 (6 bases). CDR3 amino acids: CASSIVAGDTQYF. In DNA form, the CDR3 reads TGTGCCAGTAGTATAGTCGCGGGGGATACGCAGTATTTT.